The source of this T cell receptor (beta chain) is a study of human T cells and chemical hapten exposure. About the study: Doses of diphenylcyclopropenone went to the patients' scalps weekly throughout the roughly 24-week study. Study findings and constraints: TCRs at high frequency, those above 1 in 1000, did not change with DPC sensitization. Given that the donors had alopecia, their immune response may differ from that seen in healthy people.

Worth noting for this clonotype: Antigen: not known.

Time point specified: patch test 1, 2 weeks after DPC sensitization. The treatment: therapeutic diphenylcyclopropenone sensitization with weekly scalp DPC. Deletions cut 4 bases from V and 0 bases from J, with 19 bases between. The CDR3 runs 17 residues. Individual cDNA molecules received unique molecular identifiers in the library. TCRdb independently ran MiXCR on the RACE reads; one entry per CDR3 protein. The data show 100,000 to 150,000 distinct CDR3 sequences, about 13% seen once. The receptor's source is a man between 18 and 29 years old with alopecia areata. Some clones in this sample may be carry-over from other donors' samples. The chain carries TRBV12-3 or TRBV12-4 and TRBJ2-7, with TRBD1 as a possible D gene (6 bases). Here the sequenced sample was whole blood, taken in connection with sensitization to the hapten diphenylcyclopropenone (DPC). The CDR3 loop is CASSSQLGQLLSYEQYF. CDR3 in DNA: TGTGCCAGCAGTTCTCAGCTTGGACAGCTACTCTCCTACGAGCAGTACTTC.